This T cell receptor beta chain was found in a study of blood T cell repertoires in COVID-19. Looking at the study overall: Both acute and convalescent COVID-19 samples were obtained from the United States, Italy and Spain.

Clones were sequenced by immunoSEQ multiplex PCR, and TCRdb holds only the in-frame ones, with some missing. Here the sample spans approximately 65,000 clones, around 85% being singletons. This receptor was identified in a man in his 60s with acute or convalescent COVID-19. The specimen sequenced was peripheral blood.

The CDR3 loop reads CASSLAGLANEKLFF. The DNA of the CDR3 is TGTGCCAGCAGCTTGGCAGGGTTGGCTAATGAAAAACTGTTTTTT. This chain joins TRBV5-6 and TRBJ1-4; tentatively, D is TRBD1 (5 bases). The germline V and J ends were trimmed by 0 bases and 3 bases, with 9 bases remaining between them. CDR1 SGHDT and CDR2 YYEEEE come from the germline V gene. The length of the CDR3 is 15 residues.